These T cell receptor beta chains were read from a single sample in a study of blood T cell repertoires in COVID-19. Assay used: immunoSEQ multiplex PCR; TCRdb lists only in-frame clones, some missing. The sample records 300,000 to 400,000 clones, 88% being singletons. The source material was PBMCs or T cells enriched from blood (not recorded which). These receptors all come from a woman between 18 and 29 years old who had recovered from COVID-19. The CDR3 runs from the conserved cysteine through the conserved F or W. A D gene is named only where the DNA matches it firmly. Only some rows state a clone size, as once, few, many or a class for expanded clones.

d_gene	v_gene	len	abundance	j_gene	CDR3nt	CDR3aa
-	TRBV3-1/TRBV3-2	16	-	TRBJ1-1	TGTGCCAGCAGCCAAGGCTGGGGGCGATGGGGAATGGAAGCTTTCTTT	CASSQGWGRWGMEAFF
TRBD2	TRBV6-5	14	-	TRBJ2-7	TGTGCCAGCGGCGGGACTAGCGGTTTCTACGAGCAGTACTTC	CASGGTSGFYEQYF
TRBD1	TRBV9	16	-	TRBJ2-1	TGTGCCAGCAGCGTAGGAGGTCAGGGGGTTTACAATGAGCAGTTCTTC	CASSVGGQGVYNEQFF
TRBD2	TRBV7-3	17	-	TRBJ2-3	TGTGCCAGCAGCTCAACCGGACTAGCGGGGGGCACAGATACGCAGTATTTT	CASSSTGLAGGTDTQYF
-	TRBV12-2	15	-	TRBJ1-1	TGTGCAAGTCGCTCCCGACAGGGGGCGAGCACTGAAGCTTTCTTT	CASRSRQGASTEAFF
-	TRBV5-1	13	-	TRBJ2-7	TGCGCCAGCAGGTCCACCGGTACCTACGAGCAGTACTTC	CASRSTGTYEQYF
TRBD1	TRBV15	13	-	TRBJ2-1	TGTGCCACCAGCAGAGATGGGGCAGGGGGAGAGTTCTTC	CATSRDGAGGEFF
-	TRBV4-3	16	-	TRBJ1-6	TGCGCCAGCAGCCAAGTTTGGGGTCAGGGAGGCTCACCCCTCCACTTT	CASSQVWGQGGSPLHF
TRBD1	TRBV7-9	16	-	TRBJ2-7	TGTGCCAGCAGCCCAAAGGGCAGGGGGCCCTACTACGAGCAGTACTTC	CASSPKGRGPYYEQYF
-	TRBV29-1	12	-	TRBJ2-7	TGCAGCGCCAAGACAGGAAACTACGAGCAGTACTTC	CSAKTGNYEQYF
-	TRBV5-8	14	-	TRBJ1-1	TGTGCCAGCAGCTGGGGGGGGCTCGGCACTGAAGCTTTCTTT	CASSWGGLGTEAFF
TRBD1	TRBV30	13	-	TRBJ1-2	TGTGCCTGGAGGAAAGCAGGGGGCACTGGCTACACCTTC	CAWRKAGGTGYTF
-	TRBV7-2	13	-	TRBJ1-2	TGTGCCAGCAGCTTGGACAGCCTTAACGGCTACACCTTC	CASSLDSLNGYTF
-	TRBV7-2	13	few	TRBJ1-1	TGTGCCAGCAAGGACACGCGGAACACTGAAGCTTTCTTT	CASKDTRNTEAFF
-	TRBV7-9	13	-	TRBJ1-2	TGTGCCAGCAGCAAGGGGGATAACTATGGCTACACCTTC	CASSKGDNYGYTF
-	TRBV7-9	14	-	TRBJ2-7	TGTGCCAGCAGCCACCGGGACACCTCCTACGAGCAGTACTTC	CASSHRDTSYEQYF